Listed below are T cell receptor beta chains from one sample, sequenced in a study of OX40 agonist ivuxolimab in advanced cancers. This table comes from immunoSEQ multiplex PCR, and its TCRdb copy is limited to in-frame clones, with some not included. The sample has about 61,000 clones; about 85% are singletons. The specimen comprised CD4+ or CD8+ T cells sorted from blood, sampled in a trial of the OX40 agonist ivuxolimab. All receptors come from an adult with an advanced solid tumor such as melanoma, head and neck, liver or kidney cancer. Both conserved end residues are part of each CDR3. Each record gives: V gene, clone size, J gene, D gene, CDR3 DNA, CDR3 protein. A D gene is named only where the DNA matches it firmly. Only part of the rows carry a size: once, few, many, or a class if the clone is expanded.

TRBV7-2	-	TRBJ2-7	TRBD2	TGTGCCAGCAGCGGACTAGCGGGGGCCTTCTACGAGCAGTACTTC	CASSGLAGAFYEQYF
TRBV6-5	-	TRBJ2-7	TRBD2	TGTGCCAGCAGTTACTCAGCGGGGGGCACCTACGAGCAGTACTTC	CASSYSAGGTYEQYF
TRBV6-5	-	TRBJ1-3	-	TGTGCCAGCGGCACAGGCCCTGGAAACACCATATATTTT	CASGTGPGNTIYF
TRBV15	-	TRBJ2-7	-	TGTGCCACCAGCAGACCGGGCCAAGGGGCCCGCGAGCAGTACTTC	CATSRPGQGAREQYF
TRBV27	-	TRBJ1-1	-	TGTGCCAGTCACCCCGATACACTCACTGAAGCTTTCTTT	CASHPDTLTEAFF
TRBV19	-	TRBJ1-5	-	TGTGCCAGTGCAAGGGCGAGGCAGCCCCAGCATTTT	CASARARQPQHF
TRBV7-8	-	TRBJ1-1	-	TGTGCCAGCAGCTTGCTCGGGAAATCTGAAGCTTTCTTT	CASSLLGKSEAFF
TRBV5-1	-	TRBJ2-7	-	TGCGCCAGCAGCTCCAGTGCTACCTACGAGCAGTACTTC	CASSSSATYEQYF
TRBV5-1	-	TRBJ2-7	-	TGCGCCAGCACCACACTGGGCAGGGGAGGCGAGCAGTACTTC	CASTTLGRGGEQYF
TRBV10-1	-	TRBJ2-4	TRBD1	TGCGCCAGCAGCGCCTCCTCCAGGACAGGGGATCGTATCGCCAAAAACATTCAGTACTTC	CASSASSRTGDRIAKNIQYF
TRBV5-1	once	TRBJ2-5	-	TGCGCCAGCACCGAGGGGGGCGCGGGGGAGACCCAGTACTTC	CASTEGGAGETQYF
TRBV19	-	TRBJ1-5	-	TGTGCCAGTAGTATGCTTTCCAGCAAGGTGCAGCCCCAGCATTTT	CASSMLSSKVQPQHF
TRBV2	few	TRBJ1-5	TRBD1	TGTGCCAGCAAGGACGGGACAGGGAGCAATCAGCCCCAGCATTTT	CASKDGTGSNQPQHF
TRBV4-2	-	TRBJ1-4	TRBD1	TGTGCCAGCAGCCAAGATGACAGGGGGCGCGGGTATGAAAAACTGTTTTTT	CASSQDDRGRGYEKLFF
TRBV5-1	-	TRBJ1-1	-	TGCGCCAGCAGCTTGGATTGGGCGGGTGCTGAAGCTTTCTTT	CASSLDWAGAEAFF
TRBV7-3	few	TRBJ2-7	TRBD1	TGTGCCAGCAGCTTAACTGGACAGGGGTCCTACGAGCAGTACTTC	CASSLTGQGSYEQYF
TRBV4-2	-	TRBJ2-7	-	TGTGCCAGCAGCCAGGGCGCTGGGGGCAATACCGAGCAGTACTTC	CASSQGAGGNTEQYF
TRBV21-1	once	TRBJ1-6	-	TGTGCCAGCAGCGACCGCACGGGGTCGAGCTCCTATAATTCACCCCTCCACTTT	CASSDRTGSSSYNSPLHF